The 26 T cell receptor beta chains below all came from one sample that was sequenced in a study of blood T cells in healthy people across ages. A second PCR, run for about 6 to 11 cycles, used a sample-barcoded 5' primer plus a J-beta primer mix. TCRdb used MiXCR to reprocess the 5' RACE reads, holding one entry per CDR3 protein. The table shows more than 1.4 million distinct CDR3 sequences, with about 43% occurring only once. The sample taken for sequencing was blood. The receptors derive from a woman between 18 and 29 years old in good health.

Concerning this clonotype itself: Since a much larger clone is just one base distant, this may be a read error. The chain links TRBV15 to TRBJ1-2; D remains unclear. V was cut by 2 bases and J by 2 bases, with 12 bases left in between. Germline CDR1 LNHNV, CDR2 YYDKDF (reference sequence). The CDR3 totals 15 residues. The chain's CDR3 is CATSRNEEPNYGYTF. The CDR3, as DNA: TGTGCCACCAGCAGAAATGAGGAGCCAAACTATGGCTACACCTTC.

The chain has TRBV2 and TRBJ2-5; D gene uncertain. The germline V and J ends were trimmed by 7 bases and 5 bases, with 8 bases remaining between them. This CDR3 contains 11 residues. Germline CDR1 is SNHLY and CDR2 is FYNNEI. In DNA form, the CDR3 reads TGTGCCAGCAAGGGAAGGGAGACCCAGTACTTC. Translation: CASKGRETQYF. Full variable domain (outside the CDR3, taken from reference TRBV2 and TRBJ2-5): EPEVTQTPSHQVTQMGQEVILRCVPISNHLYFYWYRQILGQKVEFLVSFYNNEISEKSEIFDDQFSVERPDGSNFTLKIRSTKLEDSAMYFCASKGRETQYFGPGTRLLVL.

The chain uses TRBV27 and TRBJ1-2; the D is unclear. This CDR3 comprises 14 residues. Germline loops: CDR1 MNHEY, CDR2 SMNVEV (reference sequence). Trimming shortened V by 7 bases and J by 0 bases, and 12 bases separated the two germline ends. CDR3 region: CASTQVGSNYGYTF. CDR3 DNA: TGTGCCAGCACTCAAGTAGGGTCTAACTATGGCTACACCTTC.

CDR3 coding DNA: TGTGCCAGCAGTTACTCGGGGGAGAGAGAGACCCAGTACTTC. Translation gives CASSYSGERETQYF. V is TRBV6-6 and J is TRBJ2-5; D could derive from TRBD1 or TRBD2 (5 bases each). CDR3 size: 14 residues. The germline V gene encodes CDR1 MNHNY and CDR2 SVGAGI (reference sequence). Deletions cut 0 bases from V and 4 bases from J, with 9 bases between.

The sample holds many counts of this clonotype. In nucleotides, the CDR3 is TGTGCCATCAGTGAGGGATTCTCCTACGAGCAGTACTTC. Protein product: CAISEGFSYEQYF. The J gene is TRBJ2-7, the V gene TRBV10-3; no clear D gene. Trimming removed 2 bases from V and 0 bases from J, with 5 bases in between. This CDR3 is 13 amino acids long. Germline loops: CDR1 ENHRY, CDR2 SYGVKD.

V and J are TRBV20-1 and TRBJ2-5, with D possibly TRBD2 on 5 matching bases. The V and J ends lost 0 bases and 4 bases respectively, with 15 bases between them. Germline values: CDR1 DFQATT, CDR2 SNEGSKA (reference sequence). The CDR3 totals 15 residues. CDR3 DNA sequence: TGCAGTGCTAGAGATTACCAGGACGGAGGAGAGACCCAGTACTTC. Translating gives CSARDYQDGGETQYF.

This clonotype was seen a handful of times. The chain joins TRBV28 to TRBJ2-5; no definite D call. There are 15 residues in the CDR3. Germline assignment: CDR1 MDHEN and CDR2 SYDVKM. V was shortened by 7 bases and J by 4 bases, with 19 bases between the two germline ends. The DNA for the CDR3 is TGTGCCAGCAACCGGTCTGGCCCCCTCCGAGAGACCCAGTACTTC. Encoded protein: CASNRSGPLRETQYF.

Only a few counts were recorded for this clonotype. The chain uses TRBV28 and TRBJ1-2; 8 bases agree with TRBD1. V trimming: 6 bases; J trimming: 4 bases; junction bases outside the gene matches: 34. This CDR3 is 23 amino acids long. In germline, CDR1 is MDHEN, CDR2 SYDVKM. Here the CDR3 DNA reads TGTGCCAGCAGCAGCCTCAGGGGGCGGTGGGACGCTTTGAACGTGGAGGGTGTCTATGGCTACACCTTC. Protein: CASSSLRGRWDALNVEGVYGYTF.

This sequence joins TRBV29-1 and TRBJ1-2; possibly TRBD1 for D (5 bases). The V end lost 5 bases, the J end lost 5 bases, and 15 bases lay between the germline ends. CDR1 is SQVTM, CDR2 ANQGSEA, per germline. The CDR3 consists of 13 residues. CDR3 in amino acids: CSVWGSILYGYTF. CDR3 nucleotides: TGCAGCGTTTGGGGCTCCATTCTTTATGGCTACACCTTC. The full variable domain, with the rest looked up from reference TRBV29-1 and TRBJ1-2, is SAVISQKPSRDICQRGTSLTIQCQVDSQVTMMFWYRQQPGQSLTLIATANQGSEATYESGFVIDKFPISRPNLTFSTLTVSNMSPEDSSIYLCSVWGSILYGYTFGSGTRLTVV.

V usage is TRBV5-6 and J usage is TRBJ2-7; 9 nucleotides align to TRBD2. Germline CDR1 reads SGHDT; CDR2 reads YYEEEE. Germline trimming cut 0 bases from V and 2 bases from J; bases unmatched to any gene: 6. CDR3 length: 16 residues. The CDR3 bases are TGTGCCAGCAGCTTGGAGGGTAGCGGGAGTACCTACGAGCAGTACTTC. As protein: CASSLEGSGSTYEQYF. Combining the CDR3 with reference TRBV5-6 and TRBJ2-7 gives the whole variable domain DAGVTQSPTHLIKTRGQQVTLRCSPKSGHDTVSWYQQALGQGPQFIFQYYEEEERQRGNFPDRFSGHQFPNYSSELNVNALLLGDSALYLCASSLEGSGSTYEQYFGPGTRLTVT.

The rearrangement joins TRBV4-1 to TRBJ2-3; 9 bases are shared with TRBD1. CDR1 is MGHRA, CDR2 YSYEKL, per germline. The ends lost 4 bases at V and 2 bases at J; junction bases unmatched: 13. This CDR3 spans 18 amino acids. DNA for the CDR3: TGCGCCAGCAGCCTCGAGGTCTACAGGGGGCGCCCCACAGATACGCAGTATTTT. Protein: CASSLEVYRGRPTDTQYF.

There are a few counts of this clonotype. The rearrangement joins TRBV29-1 to TRBJ1-2; the match to TRBD1 covers 7 bases. Germline lookup yields CDR1 SQVTM and CDR2 ANQGSEA. V was pared by 6 bases and J by 5 bases, with 9 bases of the junction left unmatched. CDR3 length equals 13 residues. The CDR3 nucleotides read TGCAGCGTAGACCGGGACAGAGTATATGGCTACACCTTC. Encoded protein: CSVDRDRVYGYTF.

Concerning this clonotype itself: Sequence at one end of the junction differs from germline and may be a read error. The chain recombines TRBV20-1 with TRBJ2-7, with 8 bases that match TRBD1. Germline V CDR1 and CDR2: DFQATT, SNEGSKA (reference sequence). The CDR3 totals 18 residues. The CDR3 is CSARTGRGRHRASYEQYF. CDR3 DNA: TGCAGTGCTAGAACGGGCAGGGGGCGACACCGTGCCTCCTATGAGCAGTACTTC.

The CDR3 DNA is TGTGCCAGCAGTGCCCTAGCGGAGTCTAGCACAGATACGCAGTATTTT. It specifies CASSALAESSTDTQYF. This chain links TRBV25-1 with TRBJ2-3; 7 nucleotides line up with TRBD2. After removal of 4 bases from V and 0 bases from J, the junction contained 7 bases not matched to a gene. Germline lookup yields CDR1 MGHDK and CDR2 SYGVNS. The length of the CDR3 is 16 residues.

With respect to this clonotype: This may come from a read error, since a much larger clone is one base off. The chain combines TRBV7-2 with TRBJ2-1; tentative D call: TRBD1 (6 bases). The J call may be in error: the DNA end matches TRBJ2-7 better. This CDR3 region has 16 residues. CDR1 SGHTA and CDR2 FQGNSA come from the germline V gene. In DNA, the CDR3 is TGTGCCAGCAGCTTAGCGGGGGCTAGCTCCTACAATGAGCAGTACTTC. Protein product: CASSLAGASSYNEQYF.

This clonotype was observed a handful of times. This rearrangement joins TRBV29-1 to TRBJ2-7, with TRBD2 matching over 9 bases. From germline, CDR1 is SQVTM and CDR2 ANQGSEA. This CDR3 contains 12 residues. With V trimmed by 7 bases and J by 7 bases, 8 bases remained unmatched. The chain's CDR3 is CSAISGSWEQYF. The CDR3 DNA is TGCAGCGCCATTAGCGGGAGTTGGGAGCAGTACTTC.

Only a few counts were recorded for this clonotype. V and J are TRBV24-1 and TRBJ2-4; TRBD2 matches at 9 bases. CDR1 and CDR2 from the germline V gene are KGHDR and SFDVKD. The ends lost 1 base at V and 10 bases at J; junction bases unmatched: 7. CDR3 length: 15 amino acids. In nucleotides, the CDR3 is TGTGCCACCAGTGATTTCGAGCGGGGGGAGGAGATTCAGTACTTC. Its translation is CATSDFERGEEIQYF.

The CDR3 DNA follows: TGCAGCGCCTGGACAGGGTCTCAAGAGACCCAGTACTTC. It translates to CSAWTGSQETQYF. The chain combines TRBV29-1 with TRBJ2-5; 8 bases match TRBD1. The CDR3 contains 13 residues. Germline V gene lookup returns CDR1 SQVTM and CDR2 ANQGSEA. V was pared by 7 bases and J by 2 bases, with 6 bases of the junction left unmatched. Variable domain in full (rest from reference TRBV29-1 and TRBJ2-5): SAVISQKPSRDICQRGTSLTIQCQVDSQVTMMFWYRQQPGQSLTLIATANQGSEATYESGFVIDKFPISRPNLTFSTLTVSNMSPEDSSIYLCSAWTGSQETQYFGPGTRLLVL.

The CDR3, as DNA: TGCAGTGCTAACGTCGGACAGGGGTCCGAGCAGTACTTC. It is translated as CSANVGQGSEQYF. V is TRBV20-1 and J is TRBJ2-7; TRBD1 matches 9 bases. In germline, CDR1 is DFQATT, CDR2 SNEGSKA (reference sequence). The ends lost 4 bases at V and 6 bases at J; junction bases unmatched: 7. This CDR3 is 13 amino acids long.

This chain joins TRBV12-3 or TRBV12-4 and TRBJ1-1, with D unresolved. The CDR3 consists of 14 residues. V lost 3 bases and J lost 0, with 8 bases in between. The CDR3 loop reads CASSLWAMNTEAFF. CDR3 in DNA: TGTGCCAGCAGTTTGTGGGCCATGAACACTGAAGCTTTCTTT.

The chain has TRBV6-1 and TRBJ2-7, with D uncertain. This CDR3 has 14 residues. V was clipped by 6 bases and J by 3 bases, with 15 bases between them. CDR1 and CDR2 (germline): MNHNS, SASEGT. In DNA form, the CDR3 reads TGTGCCAGCAGGGCCAGTCCGACCCACTACGAGCAGTACTTC. Its translation: CASRASPTHYEQYF.

The CDR3 loop is CSPRPGNTEAFF. The CDR3 DNA reads TGCAGCCCCCGTCCGGGGAACACTGAAGCTTTCTTT. The chain employs TRBV29-1 and TRBJ1-1; the D is unclear. Looked up from germline, CDR1 is SQVTM and CDR2 is ANQGSEA. The ends were cut back, 8 bases at V and 1 base at J, with 11 bases in the middle. CDR3 size: 12 residues.

The rearrangement uses TRBV29-1 and TRBJ2-7; the D gene is possibly TRBD1 (5 bases). CDR1 SQVTM and CDR2 ANQGSEA come from the germline V gene. The V end was cut by 6 bases, the J end by 2 bases, with 20 bases between. The CDR3 extends over 15 amino acids. In DNA, the CDR3 is TGCAGCGTGACCAAAACGACAGAGCCTACCTACGAGCAGTACTTC. Translated: CSVTKTTEPTYEQYF.

The genes are TRBV5-1 and TRBJ1-1, with 10 bases matching TRBD1. CDR1 is SGHRS and CDR2 is YFSETQ in the germline V gene. V trimming: 4 bases; J trimming: 4 bases; junction bases outside the gene matches: 7. The CDR3 has 15 amino acids. The CDR3 region has the DNA TGCGCCAGCAGCGGCGGGACAGGGGAAGCCACTGAAGCTTTCTTT. It encodes CASSGGTGEATEAFF.

This clonotype came up a few times. The chain has TRBV2 and TRBJ1-2; 8 nucleotides line up with TRBD1. The CDR3 covers 15 residues. From germline, CDR1 is SNHLY and CDR2 FYNNEI. The V segment lost 6 bases and the J segment 0 bases; nucleotides outside the gene matches: 6. CDR3 in amino acids: CASRYRGATNYGYTF. In DNA, the CDR3 is TGTGCCAGCAGGTACAGGGGGGCTACTAACTATGGCTACACCTTC.

The gene calls are TRBV27 and TRBJ2-4, with 7 bases fitting TRBD1. Matching the DNA end better, TRBJ2-7 makes the J call doubtful. CDR3 length: 14 amino acids. Germline V gives CDR1 MNHEY, CDR2 SMNVEV (reference sequence). This CDR3 is CASSLFGTEYEQYF. For the CDR3, the DNA is TGTGCCAGCAGTTTATTCGGGACAGAATACGAGCAGTACTTC.